This T cell receptor (beta chain) was documented in a study of blood T cells in healthy people across ages. Next came a second PCR, run for roughly 7 to 12 cycles, which used a sample-barcoded 5' primer along with a J-beta primer mix. TCRdb itself ran the 5' RACE reads through MiXCR, one entry per CDR3 protein. Here the sample spans around 1.1 million distinct CDR3 sequences, around two fifths being singletons. In this sample, this clonotype turned up many times. V was shortened by 0 bases and J by 6 bases, with 18 bases between the two germline ends. Germline V gene sequence: CDR1 SGDLS, CDR2 YYNGEE. This CDR3 spans 16 amino acids.

The chain combines TRBV9 with TRBJ1-2, with D tentatively TRBD1 (5 bases). The sequence was obtained from a man aged 18 to 35 in good health. Sequencing was performed on blood. Written as DNA, the CDR3 is TGTGCCAGCAGCGTAGATTCGGCCTCGATAGGGGATGGCTACACCTTC. Protein sequence: CASSVDSASIGDGYTF.